This TCR beta chain came from a study of T-cell memory formation after mild COVID-19. TCRdb recomputed calls from the 5' RACE reads with MiXCR, one row per CDR3 protein. The sample shows around 83,000 distinct CDR3 sequences, roughly 23% of them seen only once. The V gene's germline CDR1 is SEHNR and CDR2 FQNEAQ (reference sequence). The trim removed 3 bases at V and 2 bases at J, leaving 2 bases unmatched. The CDR3 totals 14 residues. The V call is TRBV7-9, the J call TRBJ2-7; 9 nucleotides match TRBD1. Input material: PBMCs or a T cell subset sorted from them (not recorded which). This receptor was obtained from a man in his late teens or twenties who had mild COVID-19 (a few samples of this study predate the infection). Cell type and time point are not known. DNA for the CDR3: TGTGCCAGCAGCTTTAGGGACAGGGCCTACGAGCAGTACTTC. Residues: CASSFRDRAYEQYF.